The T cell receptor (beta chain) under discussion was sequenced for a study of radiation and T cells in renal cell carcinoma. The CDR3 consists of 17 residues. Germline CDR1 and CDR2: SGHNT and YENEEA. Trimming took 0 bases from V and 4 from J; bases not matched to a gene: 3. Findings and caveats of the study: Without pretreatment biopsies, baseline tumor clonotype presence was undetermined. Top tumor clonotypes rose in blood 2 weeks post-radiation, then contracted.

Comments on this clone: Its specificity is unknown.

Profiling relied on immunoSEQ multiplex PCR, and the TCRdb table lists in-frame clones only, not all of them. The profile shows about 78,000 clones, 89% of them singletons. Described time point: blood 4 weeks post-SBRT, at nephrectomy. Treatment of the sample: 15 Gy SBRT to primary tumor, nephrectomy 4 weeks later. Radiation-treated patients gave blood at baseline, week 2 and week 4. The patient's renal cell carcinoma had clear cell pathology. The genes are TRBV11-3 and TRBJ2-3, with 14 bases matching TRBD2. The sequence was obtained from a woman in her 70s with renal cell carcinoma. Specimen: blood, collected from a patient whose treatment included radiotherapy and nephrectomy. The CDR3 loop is CASSLDLTSGGADTQYF. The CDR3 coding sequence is TGTGCCAGCAGCTTAGATCTGACTAGCGGGGGGGCAGATACGCAGTATTTT.